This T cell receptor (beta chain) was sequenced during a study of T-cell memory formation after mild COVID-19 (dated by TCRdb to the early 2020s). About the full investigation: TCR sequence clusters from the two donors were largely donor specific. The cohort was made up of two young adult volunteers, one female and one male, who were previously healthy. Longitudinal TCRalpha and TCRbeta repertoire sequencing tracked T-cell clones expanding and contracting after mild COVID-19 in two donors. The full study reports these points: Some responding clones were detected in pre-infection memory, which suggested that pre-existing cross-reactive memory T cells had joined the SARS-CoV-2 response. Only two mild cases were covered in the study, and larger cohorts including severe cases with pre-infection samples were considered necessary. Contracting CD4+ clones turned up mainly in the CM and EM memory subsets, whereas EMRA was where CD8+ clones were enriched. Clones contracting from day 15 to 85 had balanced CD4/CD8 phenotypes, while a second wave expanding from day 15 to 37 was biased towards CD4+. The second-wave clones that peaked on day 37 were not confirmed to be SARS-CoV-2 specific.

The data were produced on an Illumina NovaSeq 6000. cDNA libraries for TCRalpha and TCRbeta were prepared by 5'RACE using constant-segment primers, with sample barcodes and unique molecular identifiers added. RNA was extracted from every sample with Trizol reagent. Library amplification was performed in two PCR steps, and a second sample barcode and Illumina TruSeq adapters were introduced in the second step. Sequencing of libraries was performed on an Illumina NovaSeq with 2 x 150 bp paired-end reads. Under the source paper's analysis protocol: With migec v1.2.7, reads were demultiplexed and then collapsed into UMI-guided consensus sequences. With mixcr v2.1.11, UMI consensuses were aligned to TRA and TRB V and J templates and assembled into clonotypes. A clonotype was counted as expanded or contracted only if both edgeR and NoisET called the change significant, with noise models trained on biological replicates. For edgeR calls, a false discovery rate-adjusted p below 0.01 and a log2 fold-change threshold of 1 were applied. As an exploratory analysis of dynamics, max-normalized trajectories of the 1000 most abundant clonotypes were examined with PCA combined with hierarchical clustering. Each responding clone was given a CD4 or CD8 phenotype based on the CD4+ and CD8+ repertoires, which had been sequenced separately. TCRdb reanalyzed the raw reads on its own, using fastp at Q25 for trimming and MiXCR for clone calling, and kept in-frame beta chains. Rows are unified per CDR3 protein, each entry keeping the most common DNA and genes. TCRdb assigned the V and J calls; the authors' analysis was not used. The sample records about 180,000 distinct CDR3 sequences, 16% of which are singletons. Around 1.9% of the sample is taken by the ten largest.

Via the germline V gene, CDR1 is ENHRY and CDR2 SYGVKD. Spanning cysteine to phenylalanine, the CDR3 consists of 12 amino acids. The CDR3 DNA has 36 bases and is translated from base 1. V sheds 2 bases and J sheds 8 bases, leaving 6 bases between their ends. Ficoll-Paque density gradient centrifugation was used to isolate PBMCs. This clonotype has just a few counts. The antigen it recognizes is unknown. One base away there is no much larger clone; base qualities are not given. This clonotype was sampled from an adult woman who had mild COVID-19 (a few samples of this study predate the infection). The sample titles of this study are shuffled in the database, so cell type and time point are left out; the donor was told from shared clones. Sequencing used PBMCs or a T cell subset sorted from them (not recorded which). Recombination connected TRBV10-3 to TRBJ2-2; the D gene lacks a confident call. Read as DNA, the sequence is TGTGCCATCAGTGAGCCAGGAGGGGAGCTGTTTTTT. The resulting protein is CAISEPGGELFF.